Included here is one T cell receptor beta chain sequence, with context. Its antigen is currently unknown. From germline, CDR1 is MGHRA and CDR2 YSYEKL. V shed 4 bases and J shed 4 bases, with 10 bases lying between them. The CDR3 consists of 13 residues. The data belong to a study of cytomegalovirus exposure and HLA in healthy donors. Study findings and constraints: Specific recognition of CMV antigens was confirmed in vitro for a few chains (all CMV-associated). It was reported that the classifier diagnosed cytomegalovirus status with high specificity and sensitivity in both the original and validation cohorts. According to a subsequent analysis, TCR clusters from the first cohort were inclined to appear together in the 110 or so validation repertoires.

Measured with immunoSEQ multiplex PCR; TCRdb has only the in-frame clones, and not every one. The sample lists roughly 190,000 clones, roughly 82% occurring once. The donors were members of the validation cohort comprising 120 subjects, separate from the roughly 600-subject first cohort. The genes are TRBV4-1 and TRBJ1-2, with D uncertain. The clonotype originates from a young woman in good health and CMV-seronegative. Sequenced: PBMCs. The DNA of the CDR3 is TGCGCCAGCAGCCCCGCTTCGGGCTATGGCTACACCTTC. Translated, it gives CASSPASGYGYTF.